This record concerns one TCR beta chain sequence. Its recognized antigen is unknown. No much larger clone is present one base from it, and per-base qualities are unavailable. The donors belonged to the validation cohort of about 130 subjects, which was separate from the roughly 670-subject first cohort. The method was the immunoSEQ multiplex PCR assay. The source study handled its data this way. A statistical classification framework was built for diagnosing cytomegalovirus status from the catalog of TCR beta chain sequences. The table was pulled from immuneACCESS by TCRdb, which kept in-frame rearrangements only. Such tables lose some clones; where checked, under half of the loss comes from unresolved V genes, and the rest has no known cause. The DNA was the basis for D and trimming; V, J and clone size are from that table. For this sample the table gives more than 70,000 clones, of which 90% to 97% were detected only once. The ten largest clones represent 1.6% of the sample.

Trimming removed 2 bases from V and 13 bases from J; the gene matches leave 8 bases unexplained. The germline V gene supplies CDR1 SNHLY and CDR2 FYNNEI. The CDR3 measures 14 amino acids from cysteine to phenylalanine. Here the CDR3 DNA is all that survives: 42 bases in frame from base 1. This specimen comes from a study of cytomegalovirus exposure and HLA in healthy donors (dated by TCRdb to 2015 to 2018). The study in broad terms: A later analysis indicated that the 90 to 150 validation repertoires were generated on the platform also employed for the 720 or so repertoires of the first cohort. To predict cytomegalovirus infection status, the study combined high-throughput TCR immunosequencing, statistical association of individual TCRs with disease status, and machine learning. The aim of the study was to test whether cataloging public T cell receptors could identify signatures of past pathogen exposure. Besides the first cohort of 666 subjects, a separate validation cohort made up of 120 different subjects was used. Broad study findings and their caveats: Subsequent analysis determined that TCRs grouped into clusters in the first cohort also showed a tendency toward co-occurrence across the 90 to 150 validation repertoires, and about 94% of cluster scores exceeded 0. In both the original and validation cohorts, the classifier was reported to diagnose cytomegalovirus status with high specificity and sensitivity. The authors suggested that the approach could potentially be extended to other disease states and immunological phenotypes. All 130 or so repertoires were used to score co-occurrence in the validation cohort in a later analysis, because that analysis had no HLA typing for the cohort. A few of the identified cytomegalovirus-associated TCR beta chains were confirmed in vitro to be specific for cytomegalovirus antigens. A total of fewer than 200 TCR beta chains were listed by the study as associated with cytomegalovirus. While some public TCRs were present in many individuals, most TCR sequences turned up only very rarely across donors.

This TCR was recovered from a man aged 18 to 35 in good health and CMV-seropositive. Material: PBMCs. The chain uses TRBV2 and TRBJ2-3; 11 middle bases align to TRBD2. This receptor carries the CDR3 CASSELLAGAPEYF. The sequenced DNA: TGTGCCAGCAGTGAACTACTAGCGGGAGCACCCGAGTATTTT. Full variable domain (CDR3 extended with the reference TRBV2 and TRBJ2-3 proteins): EPEVTQTPSHQVTQMGQEVILRCVPISNHLYFYWYRQILGQKVEFLVSFYNNEISEKSEIFDDQFSVERPDGSNFTLKIRSTKLEDSAMYFCASSELLAGAPEYFGPGTRLTVL.